This T cell receptor beta chain was sequenced during a study of breast tumors, draining lymph nodes, adjacent tissues (dated by TCRdb to the mid-2010s). Turning to the overall study: TCR beta repertoires were compared across tumor, adjacent nontumor tissue and axillary lymph nodes obtained from breast cancer patients. The study was designed to assess the relationships and possible T-cell exchange between tumor, surrounding tissue and draining lymph node repertoires in human breast cancer.

For sequencing, an Illumina HiSeq 2000 was employed. TCR beta chain libraries were generated by multiplex PCR amplification. High-throughput sequencing was used to analyze the amplified TCR beta chain products. TCRdb reanalyzed the raw reads on its own, using fastp at Q25 for trimming and MiXCR for clone calling, and kept in-frame beta chains. Under each unique CDR3 protein, matching rows form one entry showing the most common genes and DNA. In this sample the table shows several thousand distinct CDR3 sequences, about two fifths of which occur a single time. The ten top clones hold about 15% of the sample. The CDR3, cysteine through phenylalanine, is 14 amino acids long. The only DNA kept is the CDR3, 42 bases in frame from the first base. For CDR1 and CDR2, the germline V gene (reference sequence) lists DFQATT and SNEGSKA. Trimming removed 3 bases from V and 2 bases from J; the gene matches leave 3 bases unexplained.

The adjacent samples were made up of nontumor breast tissue around the tumor. What the research found in general, with its limitations: Tumor T-cell repertoires showed less diversity than lymph node repertoires and more diversity than nontumor tissue repertoires, and tumor T-cell repertoires showed preferential V and J gene usage. Rather than being directly demonstrated, the conclusion that tumor T cells originate in lymph nodes was presented as consistent with a hypothesis. Tumor and nontumor tissue repertoires were found to be significantly more similar in luminal-like than in basal-like breast cancer. The data were considered consistent with the idea that most tumor T cells come from the lymph node and then expand in tumor tissue.

This clonotype was counted a single time. Its antigen is not yet known. Per-base qualities were not stored, and no clone one base away is much larger. A lone read offers only weak evidence. Specimen: tumor-adjacent breast tissue. The TCR was taken from a female donor with breast cancer. Some clones in this sample may be carry-over from other donors' samples. The chain links TRBV20-1 with TRBJ2-3; TRBD2 fits 9 bases in the junction. The DNA sequence reads TGCAGTGCTAGCACTAGCGGGTTCACAGATACGCAGTATTTT. Its protein is CSASTSGFTDTQYF.